This T cell receptor (beta chain) was recorded in a study of regulatory T cells in long-lasting Graves disease. Study details: Graves' patients who were just diagnosed had used antithyroid drugs for under 3 months.

The CDR3 sequence is 16 residues long. Germline CDR1 and CDR2: DFQATT and SNEGSKA (reference sequence). V gave up 0 bases and J gave up 3 bases, with 18 bases separating them. The time point was: newly diagnosed GD, antithyroid drugs for less than 3 months. From RNA extracted from PBMCs, the TCR library was made. As collected, the peripheral blood samples measured around 9 milliliters each and went into EDTA tubes. Assembly of TCR beta libraries relied on iRepertoire HTBI primers together with Arm-PCR of CDR3 regions. Original processing notes: Gene usage covered 62 TRBV and 14 to 15 TRBJ segments. TCRdb re-analysed the multiplex PCR reads in MiXCR, keeping a single row per CDR3 protein. The authors' filters were not applied to this entry. This table holds approximately 400,000 distinct CDR3 sequences, about 15% found once. These data were also filed under a second study, of T cells in Graves' hyperthyroidism and ophthalmopathy. That study reports: Across 18 months, stable Graves' hyperthyroidism was marked by no progression to ophthalmopathy.

This clonotype originated in a woman between 35 and 50 years old with Graves disease. The input for sequencing was peripheral blood mononuclear cells (PBMCs), taken at new diagnosis, from a patient treated with antithyroid drugs. The chain joins TRBV20-1 to TRBJ2-7; D gene unclear. For the CDR3, the DNA is TGCAGTGCTAGAGACCGGCTCGGGCTGGGAATCTACGAGCAGTACTTC. It yields the protein CSARDRLGLGIYEQYF.